This T cell receptor (beta chain) was retrieved from a study of blood T cell repertoires in COVID-19. For the study at large: Acute and convalescent COVID-19 samples came from the United States, Italy and Spain. T cells, B-cell-depleted T cells, or PBMCs provided the cDNA or gDNA that served as material.

There are 13 residues in the CDR3. Between the trimmed V and J ends, which lost 5 bases and 4 bases, there was a span of 9 bases. Germline V CDR1 and CDR2: LGHDT, YNNKEL (reference sequence). Per the original data handling: How many nucleated cells were present was estimated from reference gene primer amplification. Clones were sequenced by immunoSEQ multiplex PCR, and TCRdb holds only the in-frame ones, with some missing. V, J and clone size derive from that table, while D and trimming were established from the DNA sequence. The sample yields roughly 200,000 clones, 88% seen once. This TCR was sampled from a man aged 65-85 years with acute or convalescent COVID-19. The specimen sequenced was peripheral blood. This chain joins TRBV3-1 (or the pseudogene TRBV3-2) and TRBJ1-3, with D possibly being TRBD1 (6 bases). The DNA for the CDR3 is TGTGCCAGCAGCTATAGGGGGGGAAACACCATATATTTT. Protein sequence: CASSYRGGNTIYF.